Below are 26 T cell receptor beta chains sequenced from a single sample in a study of blood T cells in healthy people across ages. Together with a sample-barcoded 5' primer, a J-beta primer mix was included in a second PCR lasting roughly 6 to 12 cycles. TCRdb re-derived calls from the 5' RACE reads in MiXCR, one entry per CDR3 protein. The data show around 1,900,000 distinct CDR3 sequences, with around 42% seen just once and 23% held by the top ten. The sample comprised blood. All receptors come from a human donor in good health.

The table lists this clonotype with a few counts. The chain joins TRBV15 to TRBJ2-7, with D perhaps matching TRBD2 (5 bases). This CDR3 comprises 15 residues. The germline gives CDR1 LNHNV, CDR2 YYDKDF (reference sequence). Trimming left V 8 bases short and J 6 bases short, with 23 bases between. The CDR3: CATSSRRASGSEQYF. CDR3 nucleotide sequence: TGTGCCACCTCTTCCCGTCGGGCCTCGGGGAGCGAGCAGTACTTC.

This clonotype was counted a single time. The rearrangement links TRBV2 to TRBJ2-3; no firm D call. The V gene's germline CDR1 is SNHLY and CDR2 FYNNEI. The CDR3 length is 11 residues. Trimming stripped 5 bases from V and 5 bases from J, with 5 bases between. CDR3 DNA sequence: TGTGCCAGCAGTCACATAGATACGCAGTATTTT. It translates to CASSHIDTQYF.

For this clonotype: A read error may account for a junction end that differs from germline. The V call is TRBV7-9, the J call TRBJ2-6; D possibly uses TRBD1 or TRBD2 (5 bases each). The V gene's germline CDR1 is SEHNR and CDR2 FQNEAQ (reference sequence). This CDR3 contains 14 residues. The CDR3 DNA reads TGTGCCAGCAGCTTAGGTCAGGGAGTCCACGTCCGGACTTTC. Translation gives CASSLGQGVHVRTF.

V is TRBV12-3 or TRBV12-4 and J is TRBJ2-3; 13 bases align to TRBD2. V gave up 5 bases and J gave up 4 bases; unmatched junction bases: 9. This CDR3 contains 17 residues. The CDR3 is CASSTIGLAGAADTQYF. The CDR3 DNA is TGTGCCAGCAGTACAATCGGACTAGCGGGGGCGGCAGATACGCAGTATTTT.

This clonotype has only a few counts. This sequence joins TRBV3-1 and TRBJ2-3; tentative D call: TRBD2 (6 bases). CDR3 size: 15 residues. Germline V gene sequence: CDR1 LGHDT, CDR2 YNNKEL (reference sequence). V was shortened by 4 bases and J by 6 bases, with 17 bases between the two germline ends. The CDR3 here is CASSRPSGVSDTQYF. The CDR3, as DNA: TGTGCCAGCAGCCGTCCCTCGGGAGTTTCGGATACGCAGTATTTT.

This sequence joins TRBV12-3 or TRBV12-4 and TRBJ2-5; possibly TRBD2 for D (6 bases). The CDR3 totals 15 residues. Trimming removed 3 bases at V and 2 bases at J, with 13 bases between. The CDR3 coding sequence is TGTGCCAGCAGTTTTGGGGCGGGGCCGCAAGAGACCCAGTACTTC. Encoded protein: CASSFGAGPQETQYF.

The rearrangement joins TRBV6-5 to TRBJ1-6; 9 bases are a match to TRBD1. The CDR3 runs 15 residues. Germline assignment: CDR1 MNHEY and CDR2 SVGAGI. With 3 bases clipped from V and 7 bases from J, the junction kept 4 bases outside the gene matches. In DNA form, the CDR3 reads TGTGCCAGCAGTTATCGGACAGGGGTGAATTCACCCCTCCACTTT. It translates to CASSYRTGVNSPLHF.

This sequence joins TRBV7-2 and TRBJ1-1; D remains unclear. With 2 bases removed from V and 1 base from J, the gap between germline ends came to 11 bases. Per the germline V gene, CDR1 is SGHTA and CDR2 is FQGNSA. The CDR3 covers 15 residues. CDR3 nucleotide sequence: TGTGCCAGCAGCTTAAATCGTCTGCCGAACACTGAAGCTTTCTTT. Amino acids: CASSLNRLPNTEAFF.

The J gene is TRBJ2-1, the V gene TRBV7-2; D possibly corresponds to TRBD1 (5 bases). Trimming shortened V by 0 bases and J by 7 bases, and 10 bases separated the two germline ends. CDR1 SGHTA and CDR2 FQGNSA come from the germline V gene. The CDR3 is 14 amino acids. The CDR3 nucleotides read TGTGCCAGCAGCTTAGCGCAGGGAACGAATGAGCAGTTCTTC. Amino acids: CASSLAQGTNEQFF. Looking up the rest from reference TRBV7-2 and TRBJ2-1 gives the full variable domain: GAGVSQSPSNKVTEKGKDVELRCDPISGHTALYWYRQSLGQGLEFLIYFQGNSAPDKSGLPSDRFSAERTGGSVSTLTIQRTQQEDSAVYLCASSLAQGTNEQFFGPGTRLTVL.

This clonotype was counted between two and nine times. V usage is TRBV21-1 and J usage is TRBJ2-1; the table's D gene call, TRBD1, was not cross checked with the DNA. TRBV21-1 is tagged as a pseudogene. The CDR3 loop spans 15 amino acids. DNA of the CDR3: TGTGCCAGCAGCAGAGTGACAGGACCTTACAATGAGCAGTTCTTC. Its translation: CASSRVTGPYNEQFF.

There are a few counts of this clonotype. The chain couples TRBV4-2 to TRBJ2-5; D possibly corresponds to TRBD2 (6 bases). The J call is in doubt because the DNA end fits TRBJ2-7 better. Germline CDR1 reads LGHNA; CDR2 reads YNFKEQ. The CDR3 spans 15 residues. The CDR3 bases are TGTGCCAGCAGCCAAGATCTTGCGGGGTTTGTCGAGCAGTACTTC. Its translation: CASSQDLAGFVEQYF.

The J gene is TRBJ2-7, the V gene TRBV6-6; no clear D. V was pared by 5 bases and J by 3 bases, with 17 bases between. Looked up from germline, CDR1 is MNHNY and CDR2 is SVGAGI (reference sequence). CDR3 size: 15 residues. CDR3 region: CASSPLDSILYEQYF. In nucleotides, the CDR3 is TGTGCCAGCAGTCCCCTAGACTCGATTCTCTACGAGCAGTACTTC.

This clonotype was detected a few times. The CDR3 sequence: CASSLFGAATNYGYTF. CDR3 coding DNA: TGTGCCAGCAGCTTATTTGGGGCGGCTACGAACTATGGCTACACCTTC. This rearrangement joins TRBV7-2 to TRBJ1-2, with D maybe TRBD1 (5 bases). Germline values: CDR1 SGHTA, CDR2 FQGNSA. Trimming cost V 2 bases and J 2 bases, with 15 bases left between them. The CDR3 is 16 amino acids.

The chain uses TRBV10-3 and TRBJ2-7; TRBD2 is a possible D gene (5 bases). The CDR3 sequence is 15 residues long. Germline CDR1 reads ENHRY; CDR2 reads SYGVKD. V dropped 0 bases and J dropped 3 bases, with 12 bases sitting between them. CDR3 region: CAISESGGLIYEQYF. CDR3 bases: TGTGCCATCAGTGAGTCTGGCGGGCTAATCTACGAGCAGTACTTC.

The chain uses TRBV28 and TRBJ1-4; 10 bases agree with TRBD1. CDR3 length equals 17 residues. Germline V gene sequence: CDR1 MDHEN, CDR2 SYDVKM. After removal of 6 bases from V and 4 bases from J, the junction contained 11 bases not matched to a gene. The CDR3 reads CASSPGQGLPNNEKLFF. The CDR3 DNA reads TGTGCCAGCAGCCCGGGACAGGGGCTCCCTAATAATGAAAAACTGTTTTTT.

This chain joins TRBV2 and TRBJ2-1; 14 bases are shared with TRBD2. This CDR3 has 16 residues. The germline gives CDR1 SNHLY, CDR2 FYNNEI. The V and J ends lost 7 bases and 7 bases, in that order; junction bases with no gene match: 9. This CDR3 is CASIGLAGGLGNEQFF. CDR3 coding DNA: TGTGCCAGCATCGGACTAGCGGGGGGCTTGGGGAATGAGCAGTTCTTC.

To note about this clonotype: In this CDR3 the conserved last residue, phenylalanine or tryptophan, is missing, so a read error is likely. This chain joins TRBV20-1 and TRBJ2-7; 7 bases line up with TRBD2. Trimming took 6 bases from V and 2 from J; bases not matched to a gene: 13. Germline CDR1 DFQATT, CDR2 SNEGSKA (reference sequence). The CDR3 loop spans 15 amino acids. This chain's CDR3 is CSAHRRGREAYEQYC. The CDR3 nucleotides are TGCAGTGCCCACCGAAGGGGACGGGAGGCCTACGAGCAGTACTGC.

The rearrangement uses TRBV20-1 and TRBJ2-3; 9 bases match TRBD2. Germline V gene data show CDR1 as DFQATT and CDR2 as SNEGSKA (reference sequence). The trim removed 3 bases at V and 5 bases at J, leaving 6 bases unmatched. The CDR3 is 14 amino acids. CDR3 in amino acids: CSARGTSLIDTQYF. The CDR3 coding sequence is TGCAGTGCTAGGGGGACTAGCTTAATAGATACGCAGTATTTT.

As concerns this clonotype: One junction end does not reproduce the germline sequence, and a read error may be involved. The chain joins TRBV6-5 to TRBJ2-1, with 11 bases fitting TRBD2. Germline V CDR1 and CDR2: MNHEY, SVGAGI. The CDR3 is made up of 15 amino acids. The CDR3 sequence: CASSCGLAGYNGQFF. The CDR3 bases are TGTGCCAGCAGTTGTGGACTAGCGGGCTACAATGGGCAGTTCTTC.

Here the CDR3 DNA reads TGCGCCAGCAGCTTGGGGAGGGATGGTGATGAGCAGTTCTTC. Protein sequence: CASSLGRDGDEQFF. This chain links TRBV5-1 with TRBJ2-1, with D possibly matching TRBD2 (6 bases). Germline CDR1 reads SGHRS; CDR2 reads YFSETQ. There are 14 residues in the CDR3. V gave up 0 bases and J gave up 8 bases, with 12 bases separating them.

This clonotype was detected only a few times. The chain links TRBV7-2 to TRBJ2-4, with D unclear. The CDR3 has 15 residues. Trimming took 5 bases from V and 6 from J, leaving 17 bases between them. Germline V gene sequence: CDR1 SGHTA, CDR2 FQGNSA. CDR3 residues: CASSPHHKFGNIQYF. The DNA for the CDR3 is TGTGCCAGCAGCCCGCACCACAAGTTCGGAAACATTCAGTACTTC.

This clonotype was picked up one time. The chain couples TRBV14 to TRBJ1-2, with 7 bases that match TRBD1. CDR1 is SGHDN and CDR2 is FVKESK in the germline V gene. The junction had 8 bases not matched to a gene; V was cut back by 0 bases and J by 4 bases. The CDR3 runs 16 residues. The CDR3 nucleotides are TGTGCCAGCAGCCAAGACAGGGGGGCGTATGGCTATGGCTACACCTTC. It translates to CASSQDRGAYGYGYTF.

This CDR3 is CASRRAGGGSEAFF. CDR3 in DNA: TGTGCCAGTAGGAGGGCAGGGGGCGGCTCTGAAGCTTTCTTT. The gene calls are TRBV19 and TRBJ1-1; 8 bases line up with TRBD1. CDR1 and CDR2 from the germline V gene are LNHDA and SQIVND (reference sequence). The CDR3 contains 14 residues. The junction had 9 bases not matched to a gene; V was cut back by 6 bases and J by 6 bases.

The rearrangement uses TRBV12-5 and TRBJ2-3, with TRBD1 as a possible D gene (6 bases). This CDR3 comprises 16 residues. Germline CDR1 is LGHNT and CDR2 is FRNRAP. V gave up 5 bases and J gave up 2 bases, with 17 bases separating them. The CDR3 nucleotides are TGTGCTAGTGGTCCTGGTGGGGGCCTCAACACAGATACGCAGTATTTT. This translates into CASGPGGGLNTDTQYF.

J is TRBJ1-2 and V is TRBV4-3; the match to TRBD1 covers 8 bases. V was clipped by 1 base and J by 3 bases; unmatched bases: 4. Per the germline V gene, CDR1 is LGHNA and CDR2 is YSLEER. The CDR3 consists of 15 residues. As DNA, the CDR3 is TGCGCCAGCAGCCAAGTGGGACAGGTACACTATGGCTACACCTTC. Translated: CASSQVGQVHYGYTF.

The chain recombines TRBV4-2 with TRBJ2-1; the match to TRBD2 covers 9 bases. The V gene's germline CDR1 is LGHNA and CDR2 YNFKEQ. The CDR3 spans 16 residues. J gave up 7 bases and V 2 bases, and 9 bases lay outside the gene matches. CDR3 loop: CASSQPPDLAGNEQFF. CDR3 sequence (DNA): TGTGCCAGCAGCCAACCGCCAGACCTAGCGGGGAATGAGCAGTTCTTC.